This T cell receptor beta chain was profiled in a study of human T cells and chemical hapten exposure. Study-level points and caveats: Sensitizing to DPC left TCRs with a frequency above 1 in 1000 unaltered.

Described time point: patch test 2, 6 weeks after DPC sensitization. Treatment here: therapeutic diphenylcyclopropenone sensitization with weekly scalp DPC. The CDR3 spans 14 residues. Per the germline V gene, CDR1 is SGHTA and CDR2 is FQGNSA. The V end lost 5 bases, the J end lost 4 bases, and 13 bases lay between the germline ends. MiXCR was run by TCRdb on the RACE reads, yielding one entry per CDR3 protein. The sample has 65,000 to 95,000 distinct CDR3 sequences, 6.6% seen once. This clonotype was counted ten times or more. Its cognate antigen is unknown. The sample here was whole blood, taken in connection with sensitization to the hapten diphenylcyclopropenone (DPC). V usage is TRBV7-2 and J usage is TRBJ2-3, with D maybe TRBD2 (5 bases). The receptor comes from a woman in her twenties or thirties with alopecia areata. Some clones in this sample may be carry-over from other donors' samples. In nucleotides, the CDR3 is TGTGCCAGCAGCCACGGACTCCAACCAGATACGCAGTATTTT. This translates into CASSHGLQPDTQYF.